These T cell receptor beta chains were read from a single sample in a study of beta chain features in type 1 diabetes. The method was immunoSEQ multiplex PCR; TCRdb's version includes in-frame clones alone and lacks a portion of them. The data contain some 160,000 clones, 9% of them singletons. Sample: central memory CD4+ T cells from blood. Source of these receptors: a woman aged 25 to 39 with type 1 diabetes. Each CDR3 is given with its conserved first and last residue. The order of the fields is clone size, V gene, J gene, D gene, CDR3 DNA, CDR3 protein. A D gene is named only where the DNA matches it firmly. The size field is filled for only some rows; it gives once, few, many or a size class.

size: few; V: TRBV28; J: TRBJ1-2; D: NA; DNA: TGTGCCAGCAGTTTAGGGGCGGGACGCGTCTATGGCTACACCTTC; CDR3: CASSLGAGRVYGYTF
size: many; V: TRBV28; J: TRBJ2-1; D: TRBD2; DNA: TGTGCCAGCAGCGAACCCGGGACTACTAACAATGAGCAGTTCTTC; CDR3: CASSEPGTTNNEQFF
size: many; V: TRBV7-2; J: TRBJ2-1; D: NA; DNA: TGTGCCAGCAGCCTGGGGGCGAGCTCCTACAATGAGCAGTTCTTC; CDR3: CASSLGASSYNEQFF
size: few; V: TRBV7-9; J: TRBJ2-1; D: NA; DNA: TGTGCCAGCAGCTTTACGGCCTACAATGAGCAGTTCTTC; CDR3: CASSFTAYNEQFF
size: NA; V: TRBV11-2; J: TRBJ2-5; D: TRBD2; DNA: TGTGCCAGCAGCCGGACTAGCGGCTTAGAGACCCAGTACTTC; CDR3: CASSRTSGLETQYF
size: NA; V: TRBV7-9; J: TRBJ2-3; D: TRBD1; DNA: TGTGCCAGCAGCTCCGGGACAGGGTTTTCCGATACGCAGTATTTT; CDR3: CASSSGTGFSDTQYF
size: few; V: TRBV19; J: TRBJ2-7; D: NA; DNA: TGTGCCAGTAGTATACGCGACGAGCAGTACTTC; CDR3: CASSIRDEQYF
size: NA; V: TRBV29-1; J: TRBJ1-2; D: NA; DNA: TGCAGCGTTGATCCAGGGGTTGGGCTCCATGGCTACACCTTC; CDR3: CSVDPGVGLHGYTF
size: NA; V: TRBV7-2; J: TRBJ1-2; D: TRBD1; DNA: TGTGCCAGCAGCTTAGAGACAGGGCTCCTTGGCTACACCTTC; CDR3: CASSLETGLLGYTF
size: few; V: TRBV5-1; J: TRBJ2-7; D: NA; DNA: TGCGCCAGCTCTCCGGCGGGACAGACGGGGTACGAGCAGTACTTC; CDR3: CASSPAGQTGYEQYF
size: NA; V: TRBV27; J: TRBJ2-7; D: NA; DNA: TGTGCCAGCAGTGCTACTAGACGCGAGCAGTACTTC; CDR3: CASSATRREQYF
size: NA; V: TRBV7-9; J: TRBJ1-2; D: NA; DNA: TGTGCCAGCAGCTTAGGAGGTGAATGGGGCTACACCTTC; CDR3: CASSLGGEWGYTF
size: NA; V: TRBV4-2; J: TRBJ2-7; D: TRBD2; DNA: TGTGCCAGCAGCCAAGATCCTAGCGGGAGGGACTACGAGCAGTACTTC; CDR3: CASSQDPSGRDYEQYF